These 8 T cell receptor beta chains were sequenced from one sample in a study of T cell clones after liver transplantation. Generated by immunoSEQ multiplex PCR, the TCRdb table keeps only in-frame clones and is missing some. This sample yields roughly 51,000 clones, of which about 69% are seen a single time; more than 9% belongs to the top ten. Sequences were derived from CD4+ T cells from blood, sampled about 56 months after liver transplant. Every receptor here comes from a human patient who received a liver transplant. Certain T cells may be donor cells from the graft.

The chain carries TRBV27 and TRBJ2-3; the D call may be TRBD1 or TRBD2 (6 bases each). CDR1 and CDR2 (germline): MNHEY, SMNVEV (reference sequence). The CDR3 loop spans 15 amino acids. Between the trimmed V and J ends, which lost 7 bases and 5 bases, there was a span of 19 bases. The CDR3 DNA follows: TGTGCCAGCATAGGATGGGGGGCGGGGAAAGATACGCAGTATTTT. It specifies CASIGWGAGKDTQYF.

The chain links TRBV23-1 to TRBJ2-6; TRBD1 agrees at 7 bases. TRBV23-1 is noted as an ORF with a role that remains uncertain. V lost 5 bases to trimming and J lost 2 bases; unmatched junction nucleotides: 6. The CDR3 is 16 amino acids. This chain's CDR3 is CASSDRTGPGANVLTF. The CDR3 DNA reads as TGCGCCAGCAGTGATAGGACAGGCCCTGGGGCCAACGTCCTGACTTTC.

The J gene is TRBJ1-2, the V gene TRBV14; TRBD1 aligns across 9 bases. The J segment lost 5 bases and the V segment lost 3 bases, leaving 7 bases of the junction unmatched. The CDR3 covers 15 residues. Germline values: CDR1 SGHDN, CDR2 FVKESK. The chain's CDR3 is CASSHRTGELYGYTF. The CDR3 bases are TGTGCCAGCAGCCATCGGACAGGGGAATTATATGGCTACACCTTC.

The rearrangement links TRBV19 to TRBJ2-1, with D uncertain. The germline V gene has CDR1 LNHDA and CDR2 SQIVND (reference sequence). Trimming left V 5 bases short and J 3 bases short, with 8 bases between. The CDR3 is 13 amino acids. CDR3 DNA sequence: TGTGCCAGTAGTCGACTGGGCTACAATGAGCAGTTCTTC. Its translation: CASSRLGYNEQFF.

This clone has just a few counts. The rearrangement uses TRBV21-1 and TRBJ1-5. TRBV21-1 is marked as a pseudogene. The CDR3 covers 11 residues. The CDR3 loop is CASSKGQPQHF. For the CDR3, the DNA is TGTGCCAGCAGCAAAGGTCAGCCCCAGCATTTT.

The chain recombines TRBV6-5 with TRBJ2-7, with 9 bases fitting TRBD2. From germline, CDR1 is MNHEY and CDR2 SVGAGI. J was trimmed by 2 bases and V by 0 bases; bases with no gene match: 5. The CDR3 spans 16 residues. The CDR3 is CASSYSTAGGPYEQYF. The CDR3 coding sequence is TGTGCCAGCAGTTACTCGACTGCGGGGGGGCCCTACGAGCAGTACTTC.

This clone has just a few counts. The chain employs TRBV6-1 and TRBJ2-6; D possibly matches TRBD1 or TRBD2 (5 bases each). CDR1 and CDR2 (germline): MNHNS, SASEGT. The CDR3 is made up of 18 amino acids. V was clipped by 4 bases and J by 1 base, with 17 bases between them. The CDR3 loop reads CASSGRSRDGSGANVLTF. The CDR3 nucleotides read TGTGCCAGCAGTGGACGATCCCGGGACGGGTCTGGGGCCAACGTCCTGACTTTC.

V usage is TRBV5-1 and J usage is TRBJ2-3; no definite D call. CDR3 length: 15 amino acids. CDR1 and CDR2 from the germline V gene are SGHRS and YFSETQ. The V gene lost 0 bases and the J gene lost 1 base, with 9 bases spanning the gap. The CDR3 sequence is CASSLAGRGTDTQYF. The CDR3 nucleotides are TGCGCCAGCAGCTTGGCCGGACGGGGCACAGATACGCAGTATTTT. Drawing the rest from reference TRBV5-1 and TRBJ2-3, the complete variable domain is KAGVTQTPRYLIKTRGQQVTLSCSPISGHRSVSWYQQTPGQGLQFLFEYFSETQRNKGNFPGRFSGRQFSNSRSEMNVSTLELGDSALYLCASSLAGRGTDTQYFGPGTRLTVL.